The 23 T cell receptor beta chains below come from one sample, sequenced in a study of regulatory T cells in long-lasting Graves disease. Noted time point: newly diagnosed GD, antithyroid drugs for less than 3 months. PBMC RNA served as the TCR library source. Sequencing libraries for TCR beta were prepared with iRepertoire HTBI primers and Arm-PCR of CDR3 regions. MiXCR was run by TCRdb on the multiplex PCR reads, yielding one entry per CDR3 protein. The sample has about 430,000 distinct CDR3 sequences, about 15% seen once; the top ten hold over 7%. These data were also reused for a study on T cells in Graves' hyperthyroidism and ophthalmopathy.

Here the sequenced sample was peripheral blood mononuclear cells (PBMCs), taken at new diagnosis, from a patient treated with antithyroid drugs. The source of these receptors is a middle-aged woman with Graves disease.

In its sample, this clonotype was seen many times. The CDR3, as DNA: TGTGCCAGCAGTTTTACCAACTCCTACAATGAGCAGTTCTTC. This encodes CASSFTNSYNEQFF. The chain employs TRBV27 and TRBJ2-1; D not resolved. Germline V gene sequence: CDR1 MNHEY, CDR2 SMNVEV (reference sequence). The CDR3 has 14 residues. V gave up 3 bases and J gave up 0 bases, with 6 bases separating them.

This clonotype was observed at least ten times. CDR3 residues: CASSPALNYEQYF. CDR3 sequence (DNA): TGTGCCAGCTCACCAGCGCTTAACTACGAGCAGTACTTC. V usage is TRBV18 and J usage is TRBJ2-7; no definite D call. CDR1 is KGHSH and CDR2 is LQKENI in the germline V gene. CDR3 length: 13 residues. V was trimmed by 2 bases and J by 3 bases, leaving 8 bases between them.

The chain has TRBV28 and TRBJ2-3; a weak D match, TRBD2 (6 bases). This CDR3 spans 15 amino acids. Deletions cut 3 bases from V and 2 bases from J, with 12 bases between. Germline V CDR1 and CDR2: MDHEN, SYDVKM. The CDR3 spells CASSFSRRDTDTQYF. The CDR3 DNA sequence: TGTGCCAGCAGTTTTAGTAGGCGGGACACAGATACGCAGTATTTT.

Worth noting for this clonotype: Just one base apart from a much larger clone, this may be a read error. The rearrangement joins TRBV30 to TRBJ2-7, with TRBD1 as a possible D gene (5 bases). Trimming left V 0 bases short and J 3 bases short, with 9 bases between. CDR1 is GTSNPN, CDR2 SVGIG, per germline (reference sequence). The CDR3 length is 13 residues. The CDR3 region is CAWSVGVGYEQYF. The CDR3 nucleotides are TGTGCCTGGAGTGTAGGGGTCGGCTACGAGCAGTACTTC.

This clonotype was counted ten times or more. The chain recombines TRBV20-1 with TRBJ2-7; 9 bases fit TRBD2. Per germline, CDR1 DFQATT and CDR2 SNEGSKA (reference sequence). This CDR3 has 15 amino acids. V gave up 0 bases and J gave up 6 bases; unmatched junction bases: 9. DNA of the CDR3: TGCAGTGCTAGAGATCCCCTAGCGGGGTCTAGCGAGCAGTACTTC. Its translation is CSARDPLAGSSEQYF.

This chain joins TRBV20-1 and TRBJ2-7; 13 bases are a match to TRBD2. CDR3 length: 16 residues. Trimming removed 1 base from V and 3 bases from J; junction bases left unmatched: 6. CDR1 DFQATT and CDR2 SNEGSKA come from the germline V gene (reference sequence). The CDR3 spells CSARAPGLAGVYEQYF. As DNA, the CDR3 is TGCAGTGCTAGAGCCCCCGGACTAGCGGGAGTCTACGAGCAGTACTTC.

The sample holds a few counts of this clonotype. This chain uses TRBV18 with TRBJ1-5; D unclear. The CDR3 has 14 amino acids. Trimming left V 4 bases short and J 1 base short, with 8 bases between. Germline V gene lookup returns CDR1 KGHSH and CDR2 LQKENI. The DNA for the CDR3 is TGTGCCAGCTCACAAACAGAGAGCAATCAGCCCCAGCATTTT. Encoded protein: CASSQTESNQPQHF.

This chain connects TRBV16 to TRBJ2-3, with D maybe TRBD2 (5 bases). The ends were cut back, 4 bases at V and 5 bases at J, with 10 bases in the middle. This CDR3 is 13 amino acids long. The germline V gene encodes CDR1 KGHSY and CDR2 FQNENV. The chain's CDR3 is CASSRDRGDTQYF. The CDR3 DNA sequence: TGTGCCAGCAGCCGCGACCGGGGAGATACGCAGTATTTT.

In this sample, this clonotype turned up many times. The rearrangement uses TRBV24-1 and TRBJ2-3; tentatively, D is TRBD2 (5 bases). The CDR3 length is 15 residues. Trimming pared 4 bases from V and 2 bases from J, leaving 12 bases between. Germline values: CDR1 KGHDR, CDR2 SFDVKD. As DNA, the CDR3 is TGTGCCACCAGTGAAGGGCAGCTAGCCACAGATACGCAGTATTTT. Residues: CATSEGQLATDTQYF.

The CDR3 region is CASSLRRRLSGANVLTF. The CDR3 DNA sequence: TGTGCCAGCAGTTTAAGGCGGAGACTTTCTGGGGCCAACGTCCTGACTTTC. V is TRBV12-3 or TRBV12-4 and J is TRBJ2-6; D not resolved. The CDR3 consists of 17 residues. V lost 2 bases to trimming and J lost 1 base, with 12 bases between them.

Concerning this clonotype: A far larger clone is one base from this, pointing to a likely read error. The chain couples TRBV12-3 or TRBV12-4 to TRBJ2-1; 8 nucleotides agree with TRBD2. J was trimmed by 10 bases and V by 1 base; bases with no gene match: 15. The CDR3 covers 17 residues. CDR3 region: CASSLEYPAGARYEQFF. CDR3 coding DNA: TGTGCCAGCAGTTTAGAATATCCAGCGGGAGCGAGGTACGAGCAGTTCTTC.

In this sample, this clonotype turned up many times. The chain joins TRBV11-3 to TRBJ2-3, with a tentative D call TRBD1 (7 bases). The V end lost 5 bases, the J end lost 2 bases, and 17 bases lay between the germline ends. CDR3 length: 16 amino acids. Germline V lookup: CDR1 SGHNT, CDR2 YENEEA. CDR3 loop: CASSPGGTPYTDTQYF. CDR3 coding DNA: TGTGCCAGCAGCCCAGGGGGGACCCCCTACACAGATACGCAGTATTTT.

This clonotype was seen a few times. The genes are TRBV7-9 and TRBJ2-3; 11 positions agree with TRBD2. Trimming at V came to 6 bases and at J to 0 bases, leaving 5 bases not matched to a gene. CDR1 and CDR2 from the germline V gene are SEHNR and FQNEAQ (reference sequence). The length of the CDR3 is 16 residues. The CDR3: CASRRRLAGSTDTQYF. The CDR3, as DNA: TGTGCCAGCAGAAGGAGACTAGCGGGGAGCACAGATACGCAGTATTTT.

J is TRBJ1-6 and V is TRBV7-9; D gene uncertain. The germline V and J ends were trimmed by 6 bases and 5 bases, with 14 bases remaining between them. The length of the CDR3 is 15 residues. Germline lookup yields CDR1 SEHNR and CDR2 FQNEAQ (reference sequence). The CDR3: CASRVDRTDNSPLHF. As DNA, the CDR3 is TGTGCCAGCAGGGTGGATCGAACAGATAATTCACCCCTCCACTTT.

Of note for this clonotype: At one end, the junction sequence differs from germline, possibly due to a read error. The genes are TRBV19 and TRBJ2-2; TRBD1 matches at 7 bases. The CDR3 consists of 14 residues. CDR1 is LNHDA and CDR2 is SQIVND in the germline V gene (reference sequence). The CDR3 region is CTSFRDRGTGELFF. CDR3 coding DNA: TGTACCAGTTTTCGGGACAGAGGAACCGGGGAGCTGTTTTTT.

This clonotype showed up just a few times. The chain has TRBV7-9 and TRBJ1-3; no clear D gene. The CDR3 runs 17 residues. V lost 4 bases and J lost 1, with 17 bases in between. The V gene's germline CDR1 is SEHNR and CDR2 FQNEAQ (reference sequence). The CDR3 loop is CASSSSGSSRSGNTIYF. The CDR3 DNA reads TGTGCCAGCAGCTCTTCCGGGAGTAGCAGGTCTGGAAACACCATATATTTT.

This clonotype came up many times. V and J are TRBV7-9 and TRBJ2-3, with D perhaps TRBD2 (5 bases). The germline V and J ends were trimmed by 5 bases and 3 bases, with 12 bases remaining between them. The CDR3 has 14 amino acids. Germline CDR1 reads SEHNR; CDR2 reads FQNEAQ (reference sequence). CDR3 nucleotide sequence: TGTGCCAGCAGCCCGTCAGCGGTTACAGATACGCAGTATTTT. Its translation: CASSPSAVTDTQYF.

The genes are TRBV9 and TRBJ2-3; 8 bases are shared with TRBD2. This CDR3 has 16 amino acids. Germline V gives CDR1 SGDLS, CDR2 YYNGEE. V was pared by 0 bases and J by 3 bases, with 6 bases of the junction left unmatched. The CDR3 DNA reads TGTGCCAGCAGCGTAGGAGGCAGCGGGAGAACAGATACGCAGTATTTT. Translated, it gives CASSVGGSGRTDTQYF.

In this sample, this clonotype turned up a few times. The chain employs TRBV7-9 and TRBJ1-2, with D possibly matching TRBD1 (6 bases). This CDR3 is 13 amino acids long. V was cut by 3 bases and J by 6 bases, with 11 bases left in between. CDR1 SEHNR and CDR2 FQNEAQ come from the germline V gene (reference sequence). The DNA of the CDR3 is TGTGCCAGCAGCTTTATACAGGGAGATGGCTACACCTTC. This codes for CASSFIQGDGYTF.

At least ten counts were recorded for this clonotype. CDR3 sequence reads: CATSDLDGYTF. As DNA, the CDR3 is TGTGCCACCAGTGATTTGGATGGCTACACCTTC. This chain connects TRBV24-1 to TRBJ1-2, with no clear D. The CDR3 loop spans 11 amino acids. The germline gives CDR1 KGHDR, CDR2 SFDVKD. V shed 0 bases and J shed 6 bases, with 1 base lying between them.

This clonotype has ten or more counts. This rearrangement joins TRBV3-1 to TRBJ1-6; a weak D match, TRBD1 (5 bases). The CDR3 totals 14 residues. CDR1 and CDR2 from the germline V gene are LGHDT and YNNKEL (reference sequence). Deletions cut 3 bases from V and 7 bases from J, with 10 bases between. The DNA of the CDR3 is TGTGCCAGCAGCCAGGGGCCACGGAATTCACCCCTCCACTTT. The encoded protein is CASSQGPRNSPLHF. The full variable domain, completed using reference TRBV3-1 and TRBJ1-6, is DTAVSQTPKYLVTQMGNDKSIKCEQNLGHDTMYWYKQDSKKFLKIMFSYNNKELIINETVPNRFSPKSPDKAHLNLHINSLELGDSAVYFCASSQGPRNSPLHFGNGTRLTVT.

There are many counts of this clonotype. The chain couples TRBV6-2 or TRBV6-3 to TRBJ2-7; D is perhaps TRBD2 (5 bases). The CDR3 is 14 residues long. Looked up from germline, CDR1 is MNHEY and CDR2 is SVGEGT. V lost 4 bases and J 2 bases, leaving 12 bases between the germline ends. In nucleotides, the CDR3 is TGTGCCAGCAGTTTATCGGGGTCAGCCTACGAGCAGTACTTC. Its protein product is CASSLSGSAYEQYF.

The CDR3 nucleotides are TGTGCCACCAGCCCGGTCCCAGGGGCTAACTCTGGAAACACCATATATTTT. It codes for CATSPVPGANSGNTIYF. This sequence joins TRBV15 and TRBJ1-3, with D possibly TRBD1 on 6 matching bases. The V gene lost 5 bases and the J gene lost 0 bases, with 17 bases spanning the gap. This CDR3 has 17 amino acids. Per germline, CDR1 LNHNV and CDR2 YYDKDF (reference sequence).